The clone carrying this T cell receptor (beta chain) turned up a few times. This entry belongs to a study of T-cell memory formation after mild COVID-19. Across the whole study: Largely, the TCR clusters proved donor specific.

In TCRdb, the 5' RACE reads were re-called with MiXCR into one record per CDR3 protein. The sample has 450,000 or so distinct CDR3 sequences; 15% to 20% are singletons. Trimming removed 7 bases from V and 2 bases from J, with 11 bases in between. The CDR3 contains 13 residues. Germline values: CDR1 SNHLY, CDR2 FYNNEI. The sequence came from an adult woman who had mild COVID-19 (a few samples of this study predate the infection). Cell type and time point are not known. The chain carries TRBV2 and TRBJ1-2; D ambiguous. Sequences were obtained from PBMCs or a T cell subset sorted from them (not recorded which). The CDR3 spells CASTWAANYGYTF. In DNA form, the CDR3 reads TGTGCCAGCACTTGGGCAGCCAACTATGGCTACACCTTC.